The 7 T cell receptor beta chains in this list originate from one sample, sequenced in a study of cytomegalovirus exposure and HLA in healthy donors (dated by TCRdb to the late 2010s). Libraries were built with the immunoSEQ multiplex PCR assay. For the multiplex PCR, a mixture combining 60 forward primers for TCR Vbeta segments and 13 reverse primers for TCR Jbeta segments was used. In TCRdb, the immuneACCESS table is reduced to in-frame sequences with V and J assigned. These tables do not hold every clone; where another copy was compared, an unresolved V gene accounts for under half, and the others remain unexplained. The sample contains about 40,000 clones, about 60% of them found a single time. The top ten constitute around 12% of the sample. Sequenced material: PBMCs. All receptors come from a man aged 60 to 69 in good health and CMV-seropositive.

The genes are TRBV9 and TRBJ2-7, with 7 bases lining up with TRBD1. Germline V gene sequence: CDR1 SGDLS, CDR2 YYNGEE. The V and J ends lost 5 bases and 7 bases, in that order; junction bases with no gene match: 12. The CDR3 is 14 residues long. The CDR3 loop is CASSLSTGLGEQYF. CDR3 nucleotide sequence: TGTGCCAGCAGTCTCTCGACAGGGTTGGGGGAGCAGTACTTC.

Only a few counts were recorded for this clone. The V and J genes are TRBV7-2 and TRBJ1-2, with no clear D. V shed 3 bases and J shed 5 bases, with 10 bases lying between them. From germline, CDR1 is SGHTA and CDR2 FQGNSA. The CDR3 has 13 residues. CDR3 coding DNA: TGTGCCAGCAGCTTGCCAGCAGCGTATGGCTACACCTTC. Translation: CASSLPAAYGYTF.

The chain recombines TRBV28 with TRBJ1-2, with 8 bases identical to TRBD1. This CDR3 has 16 residues. CDR1 MDHEN and CDR2 SYDVKM come from the germline V gene. The junction had 15 bases not matched to a gene; V was cut back by 5 bases and J by 7 bases. The CDR3 spells CASSHPWGDRLSGYTF. For the CDR3, the DNA is TGTGCCAGCAGTCACCCCTGGGGGGACAGGTTGAGTGGCTACACCTTC.

The chain is built from TRBV9 and TRBJ2-3, with 8 bases identical to TRBD2. J was trimmed by 6 bases and V by 4 bases; bases with no gene match: 10. The germline CDR1 and CDR2 sequences are SGDLS and YYNGEE. This CDR3 region has 15 residues. In DNA, the CDR3 is TGTGCCAGCAGCATAGCGGGACTCACGCGGGATACGCAGTATTTT. Translated, it gives CASSIAGLTRDTQYF.

J is TRBJ2-2 and V is TRBV7-9, with D unresolved. Trimming removed 4 bases at V and 6 bases at J, with 6 bases between. CDR1 SEHNR and CDR2 FQNEAQ come from the germline V gene (reference sequence). There are 12 residues in the CDR3. Here the CDR3 reads CASSSRAGELFF. CDR3 in DNA: TGTGCCAGCAGCTCAAGAGCCGGGGAGCTGTTTTTT.

This rearrangement joins TRBV12-2 to TRBJ2-2; the table calls TRBD2, which could not be checked here. TRBV12-2 is shown as a pseudogene. The CDR3 runs to 17 residues. This chain's CDR3 is CASRLSTGSANTGELFF. CDR3 coding DNA: TGTGCAAGTCGCTTATCTACGGGTTCAGCGAACACCGGGGAGCTGTTTTTT.

J is TRBJ1-5 and V is TRBV30; 8 nucleotides match TRBD1. Germline values: CDR1 GTSNPN, CDR2 SVGIG (reference sequence). V shed 2 bases and J 3 bases; nucleotides not matched to a gene: 3. This CDR3 has 14 residues. CDR3 DNA sequence: TGTGCCTGGAGTTCAGGGGGCCCCAATCAGCCCCAGCATTTT. Residues: CAWSSGGPNQPQHF.